This T cell receptor beta chain was retrieved from a study of shared clonotypes between healthy human individuals. Several immunoSEQ plates received, in even portions, the genomic DNA of each subset. TCRdb's copy holds only in-frame clones and misses some; the assay was immunoSEQ multiplex PCR. This table has more than 2,000,000 clones, 90% to 95% appearing once. CD4+ cells yielded CD45RA+ naive and CD45RA-negative memory subsets. This CDR3 comprises 13 residues. CDR1 and CDR2 from the germline V gene are GTSNPN and SVGIG (reference sequence). Losses at the gene ends were 2 bases for V and 9 bases for J; bases not matched to a gene: 10. To note about this clone: Its specificity is not known.

General study findings and limits: The four-donor shared clonotypes exceeded non-shared clonotypes in generation probability, with non-shared ones scoring lower. What limited the represented genetic and exposure-history diversity was the small number of donors.

V usage is TRBV30 and J usage is TRBJ2-7; 7 nucleotides align to TRBD1. The clonotype comes from a man aged 18 to 29 in good health. Some clones in this sample may be carry-over from other donors' samples. Sequencing used naive CD4+ T cells from PBMCs. Subset in this sample: CD45RA+ positively selected. CDR3 region: CAWSPDRRQGQYF. CDR3 in DNA: TGTGCCTGGAGTCCGGACAGGCGGCAGGGGCAGTACTTC.